This TCR beta chain was captured by sequencing in a study of cytomegalovirus exposure and HLA in healthy donors. The study ran its PCR with 60 Vbeta and 13 Jbeta primers. Data came from immunoSEQ multiplex PCR; TCRdb stores just in-frame clones and leaves some out. The repertoire shows about 50,000 clones; the top ten hold around 12%. Per germline, CDR1 SGHDT and CDR2 YYEEEE. V was shortened by 4 bases and J by 5 bases, with 16 bases between the two germline ends. The CDR3 consists of 14 residues. The V gene is TRBV5-6, the J gene TRBJ2-7; D not resolved. The sequence came from a woman aged 55-70 years in good health and CMV-seropositive. The material sequenced was PBMCs. The CDR3 here is CASSINRVTHEQYF. CDR3 in DNA: TGTGCCAGCAGCATAAACCGGGTAACCCACGAGCAGTACTTC.